This T cell receptor beta chain was sequenced during a study of shared T cell receptors in the human thymus. This table comes from immunoSEQ multiplex PCR, and its TCRdb copy is limited to in-frame clones, with some not included. Of 600,000 or so clones in the sample, 80% to 90% were seen once. The CDR3 runs to 16 residues. The V gene's germline CDR1 is SGDLS and CDR2 YYNGEE. V lost 3 bases, J lost 0 bases, and 16 bases lay in between. This same sample was also taken into another study, of human thymus T cells. This second study says: Resections from corrective heart surgery provided thymus tissue. Both thymic and peripheral blood repertoires showed apparently biased V and J usage. Among unrelated individuals, related research reported thymic repertoires that overlapped highly.

The TCR originated in a boy younger than two with a congenital heart defect. The chain is built from TRBV9 and TRBJ2-7, with TRBD2 as a possible D gene (7 bases). The sequencing input was thymocytes. This CDR3 is CASSARGGESSYEQYF. The CDR3 DNA reads TGTGCCAGCAGCGCCCGAGGGGGGGAGAGCTCCTACGAGCAGTACTTC.